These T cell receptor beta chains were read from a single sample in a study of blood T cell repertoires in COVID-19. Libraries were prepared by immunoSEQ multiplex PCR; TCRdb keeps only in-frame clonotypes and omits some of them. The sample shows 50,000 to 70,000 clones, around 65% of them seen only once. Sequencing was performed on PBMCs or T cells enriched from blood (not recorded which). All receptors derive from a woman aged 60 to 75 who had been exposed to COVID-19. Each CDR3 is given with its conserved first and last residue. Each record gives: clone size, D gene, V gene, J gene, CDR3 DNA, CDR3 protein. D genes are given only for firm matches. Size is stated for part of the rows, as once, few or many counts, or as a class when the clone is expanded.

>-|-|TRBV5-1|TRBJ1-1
TGCGCCAGCAGCATAACGGGGAACACTGAAGCTTTCTTT
CASSITGNTEAFF
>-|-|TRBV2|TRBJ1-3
TGTGCCAGCAGACGCCAGGGCCCTGGAAACACCATATATTTT
CASRRQGPGNTIYF
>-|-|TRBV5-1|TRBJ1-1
TGCGCCAGCAGCTTGGACAGGGAAGCTTTCTTT
CASSLDREAFF
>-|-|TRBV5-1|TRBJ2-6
TGCGCCAGCAGCTTGGCGGTCTTCCACTCTGGGGCCAACGTCCTGACTTTC
CASSLAVFHSGANVLTF
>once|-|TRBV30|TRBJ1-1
TGTGCCTGGAGTAACGGGGGGAACACTGAAGCTTTCTTT
CAWSNGGNTEAFF
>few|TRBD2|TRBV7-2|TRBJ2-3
TGTGCCAGCAGCCGGAGAAGCGGGGGGGTCAACCCAGATACGCAGTATTTT
CASSRRSGGVNPDTQYF
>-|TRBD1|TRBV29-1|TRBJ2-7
TGCTGCGTTTTGGTTGGGGACAGGGGGTACGAGCAGTACTTC
CCVLVGDRGYEQYF
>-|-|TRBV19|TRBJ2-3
TGTGCCAGTAGTATGGCAAGCACAGATACGCAGTATTTT
CASSMASTDTQYF
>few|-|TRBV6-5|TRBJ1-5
TGTGCCAGCAGTACCAACCCAGGTATTAATCAGCCCCAGCATTTT
CASSTNPGINQPQHF
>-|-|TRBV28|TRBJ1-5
TGTGCCAGCAGCACCGGGTCACAAAATCAGCCCCAGCATTTT
CASSTGSQNQPQHF
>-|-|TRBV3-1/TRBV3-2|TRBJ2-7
TGTGCCAGCAGCCAAGGAAATCGGGACTTACCTCGCTTC
CASSQGNRDLPRF
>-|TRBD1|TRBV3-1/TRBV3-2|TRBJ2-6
TGTGCCAGCCGACAGGGGGCTGGGGCCAACGTCCTGACTTTC
CASRQGAGANVLTF
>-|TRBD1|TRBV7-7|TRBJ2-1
TGTGCCAGCAGCTTATCAGGGGGTTCCTACAATGAGCAGTTCTTC
CASSLSGGSYNEQFF
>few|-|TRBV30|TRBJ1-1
TGTGCCTGGAGTGTTGGGGACACCCGGGACACTGAAGCTTTCTTT
CAWSVGDTRDTEAFF
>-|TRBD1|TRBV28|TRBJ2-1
TGTGCCAGCAGTTTTGAGTGGGACAGTTGGAGCTCCTACAATGAGCAGTTCTTC
CASSFEWDSWSSYNEQFF
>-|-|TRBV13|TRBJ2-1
TGTGCCAGCAGCTCGTCAGGGTTAGTTCGCAATGAGCAGTTCTTC
CASSSSGLVRNEQFF
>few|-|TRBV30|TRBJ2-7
TGTGCCTGGAAAAGGACTCACGAGCAGTACTTC
CAWKRTHEQYF
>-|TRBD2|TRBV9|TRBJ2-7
TGTGCCAGCAGCGTTAGCGGGAGCAGGCACTACGAGCAGTACTTC
CASSVSGSRHYEQYF
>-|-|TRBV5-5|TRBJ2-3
TGTGCCAGCAGCTTGAACGGGAGCCCCACAGATACGCAGTATTTT
CASSLNGSPTDTQYF
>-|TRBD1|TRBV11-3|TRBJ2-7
TGTGCCAGCAGCTTAGGACAGGGGGAATTCTACGAGCAGTACTTC
CASSLGQGEFYEQYF
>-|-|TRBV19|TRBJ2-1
TGTGCCAGTAGTATTAGTAGCGCCAGTAGGGATGAGCAGTTCTTC
CASSISSASRDEQFF
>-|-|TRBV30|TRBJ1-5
TGTGCCTGGAGCCTACCTCGGGGGAGCAATCAGCCCCAGCATTTT
CAWSLPRGSNQPQHF
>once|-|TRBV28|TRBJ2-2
TGTGCCAGCATTTCGCATTGGCAGTCCGGGGAGCTGTTTTTT
CASISHWQSGELFF
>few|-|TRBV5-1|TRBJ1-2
TGCGCCAGCAGCTTTGGCAGGAACTATGGCTACACCTTC
CASSFGRNYGYTF
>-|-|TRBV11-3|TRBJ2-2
TGTGCCAGCAGCCGAAGAGACACCGGGGAGCTGTTTTTT
CASSRRDTGELFF
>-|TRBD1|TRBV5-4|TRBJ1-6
TGTGCCAGCAGTCAAGACAGGGTGTATTCACCCCTCCACTTT
CASSQDRVYSPLHF
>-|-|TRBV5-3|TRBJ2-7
TGTGCCAGAAGCTTACCGGGACTCCAATACGAGCAGTACTTC
CARSLPGLQYEQYF
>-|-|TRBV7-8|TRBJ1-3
TGTGCCAGCAGCTTATGGCTTTCTGGAAACACCATATATTTT
CASSLWLSGNTIYF
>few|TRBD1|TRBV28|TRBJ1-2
TGTGCCAGCAGTTTCTTCCGGGGAAAGGCCCGGGACAGGGACGGCTACACCTTC
CASSFFRGKARDRDGYTF
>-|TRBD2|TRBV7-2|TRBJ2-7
TGTGCCAGCAGGGCTAGCGGGGGGCATTCCTACGAGCAGTACTTC
CASRASGGHSYEQYF
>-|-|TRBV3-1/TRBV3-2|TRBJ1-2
TGTGCCAGCTCTTTCGGAGCGGTGGGAGGCTACACCTTC
CASSFGAVGGYTF
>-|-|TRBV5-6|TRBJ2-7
TGTGCCAGCAGTTCCCCGACAGTCTCCTACGAGCAGTACTTC
CASSSPTVSYEQYF
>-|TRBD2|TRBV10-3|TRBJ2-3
TGTGCCATCAGTGGGCCGGGACTAGCGGGACTTCCTAGCACAGATACGCAGTATTTT
CAISGPGLAGLPSTDTQYF
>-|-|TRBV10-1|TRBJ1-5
TGCGCCAGCAGTGCGGGTGACAATCAGCCCCAGCATTTT
CASSAGDNQPQHF
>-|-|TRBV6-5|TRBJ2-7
TGTGCCAGCAAAAGGGACATCAGCTCCTACGAGCAGTACTTC
CASKRDISSYEQYF
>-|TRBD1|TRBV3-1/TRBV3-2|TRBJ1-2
TGTGCCAGCAGCTTCCGGGACAGGGGTGGCTACACCTTC
CASSFRDRGGYTF
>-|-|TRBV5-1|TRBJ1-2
TGCGCCAGCAGCTTGTCCCGGGGCGCGGGGGGCTACACCTTC
CASSLSRGAGGYTF
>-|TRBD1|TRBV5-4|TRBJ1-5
TGTGCCAGCAGCTTGGACACAGGGGCTAATCAGCCCCAGCATTTT
CASSLDTGANQPQHF
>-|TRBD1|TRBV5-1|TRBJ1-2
TGCGCCAGCAGCCTGACAGGGGGCGGTGGCTACACCTTC
CASSLTGGGGYTF
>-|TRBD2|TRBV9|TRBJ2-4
TGTGCCAGCAGCGTAGCGAGCGGGAGGGCCGGCATTCAGTACTTC
CASSVASGRAGIQYF
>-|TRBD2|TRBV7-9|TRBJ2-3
TGTGCCAGCACCTTAGCGGGAGGTACGGATACGCAGTATTTT
CASTLAGGTDTQYF
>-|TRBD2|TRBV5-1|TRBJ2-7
TGCGCCAGCCGGCTACGGGCGGGAGGGCCCTACGAGCAGTACTTC
CASRLRAGGPYEQYF
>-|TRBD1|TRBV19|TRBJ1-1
TGTGCCAGTACCTGGACAGGGACCGGCACTGAAGCTTTCTTT
CASTWTGTGTEAFF
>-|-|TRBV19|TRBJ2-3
TGTGCCAGTAGTCCCAGTTCCACAGATACGCAGTATTTT
CASSPSSTDTQYF
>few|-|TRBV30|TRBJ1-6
TGTGCCTGGAGTTCCCTCACAGGGACCATGAATTCACCCCTCCACTTT
CAWSSLTGTMNSPLHF
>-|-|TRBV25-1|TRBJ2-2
-
CASSSSGGANTGELFF
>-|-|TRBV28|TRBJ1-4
TGTGCCAGCAGCCCCGGGACACAAAATGAAAAACTGTTTTTT
CASSPGTQNEKLFF
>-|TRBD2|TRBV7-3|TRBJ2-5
TGTGCCAGCAGCTTAGGGACTAGCGGAAAAGAGACCCAGTACTTC
CASSLGTSGKETQYF
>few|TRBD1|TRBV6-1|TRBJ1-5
TGTGCCAGCAGCGAACTCGCACCCGGGACAGGATACAATCAGCCCCAGCATTTT
CASSELAPGTGYNQPQHF
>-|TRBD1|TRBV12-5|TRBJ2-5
TGTGCTAGTGGTCCAGGACAGGGGGTGAGAGAGACCCAGTACTTC
CASGPGQGVRETQYF
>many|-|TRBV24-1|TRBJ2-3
TGTGCCACCAGTCAATCAGATACGCAGTATTTT
CATSQSDTQYF
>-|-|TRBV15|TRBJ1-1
TGTGCCACCAGCAGAGATGGTCGCGGGAACACTGAAGCTTTCTTT
CATSRDGRGNTEAFF
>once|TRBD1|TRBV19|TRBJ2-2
TGTGCCAGTAGTGCACTTGGGACAGCTGCCGGGGAGCTGTTTTTT
CASSALGTAAGELFF